This passage covers 25 T cell receptor beta chains from one sample sequenced in a study of graft-versus-host responses after intestinal transplantation. Their target antigens are unknown. The data were produced by immunoSEQ multiplex PCR, yet TCRdb's version contains in-frame clones alone and is incomplete. Among about 90,000 clones listed, 80% to 95% were seen once. Sequenced here: unstimulated CD4+ T cells sorted from spleen or lymph node cells, sampled before intestinal transplant. These receptors were obtained from a human donor who received an intestinal transplant.

The gene calls are TRBV25-1 and TRBJ1-1; 9 bases align to TRBD1. The CDR3 is 16 amino acids. CDR1 is MGHDK and CDR2 is SYGVNS in the germline V gene. Unmatched junction bases numbered 10, after V lost 3 bases and J lost 5 bases. For the CDR3, the DNA is TGTGCCAGCAGTGAGAATGGGGGACAGGGAAGGACTGAAGCTTTCTTT. Translating it yields CASSENGGQGRTEAFF.

The chain uses TRBV19 and TRBJ2-1; D may be TRBD1 (5 bases). Between the trimmed V and J ends, which lost 7 bases and 8 bases, there was a span of 24 bases. The CDR3 is 16 amino acids. The germline gives CDR1 LNHDA, CDR2 SQIVND (reference sequence). CDR3 sequence: CASTPRWAGNGDEQFF. The CDR3 bases are TGTGCCAGTACCCCTAGGTGGGCAGGGAATGGCGATGAGCAGTTCTTC.

The CDR3 DNA reads as TGCGCCAGCAGCTTGGGCCTAAGGGTCTCGTCCAAAAACATTCAGTACTTC. Protein: CASSLGLRVSSKNIQYF. The V gene is TRBV5-1, the J gene TRBJ2-4, with D unclear. V lost 0 bases, J lost 2 bases, and 15 bases lay in between. This CDR3 has 17 amino acids. CDR1 is SGHRS, CDR2 YFSETQ, per germline.

A single count supports this clone. The chain has TRBV19 and TRBJ2-3, with D hard to call. The CDR3 loop spans 17 amino acids. Germline CDR1 LNHDA, CDR2 SQIVND (reference sequence). The ends were cut back, 3 bases at V and 4 bases at J, with 20 bases in the middle. CDR3 nucleotide sequence: TGTGCCAGTAGTATTTCATTCGGCGGTTATAGGGCAGATACGCAGTATTTT. Translated: CASSISFGGYRADTQYF.

V and J are TRBV6-5 and TRBJ2-3; D unclear. CDR3 length: 14 amino acids. Trimming pared 2 bases from V and 3 bases from J, leaving 9 bases between. Germline CDR1 reads MNHEY; CDR2 reads SVGAGI. The CDR3: CASSYRFRTDTQYF. CDR3 nucleotides: TGTGCCAGCAGTTACAGATTTCGAACAGATACGCAGTATTTT.

The chain is built from TRBV7-9 and TRBJ2-7; D ambiguous. The CDR3 totals 15 residues. Trimming removed 1 base at V and 0 bases at J, with 10 bases between. Germline V gene sequence: CDR1 SEHNR, CDR2 FQNEAQ (reference sequence). The CDR3 sequence: CASSLGDRFSYEQYF. In DNA form, the CDR3 reads TGTGCCAGCAGCTTAGGCGACCGCTTCTCCTACGAGCAGTACTTC.

The chain recombines TRBV6-6 with TRBJ2-1; D might be TRBD1 or TRBD2, each matching 5 bases. From germline, CDR1 is MNHNY and CDR2 SVGAGI (reference sequence). V shed 6 bases and J shed 2 bases, with 14 bases lying between them. This CDR3 contains 15 residues. The CDR3 nucleotides read TGTGCCAGCAGGCGAGGGACGGATACCTACAATGAGCAGTTCTTC. It yields the protein CASRRGTDTYNEQFF.

The rearrangement joins TRBV9 to TRBJ2-7; 13 nucleotides align to TRBD2. The V gene's germline CDR1 is SGDLS and CDR2 YYNGEE. The CDR3 length is 15 residues. Losses at the gene ends were 3 bases for V and 3 bases for J; bases not matched to a gene: 3. The CDR3 DNA reads TGTGCCAGCAGCGCAGGACTAGCGGGAGTCTACGAGCAGTACTTC. The encoded protein is CASSAGLAGVYEQYF.

This clone has a single count. V gene TRBV27 combines with J gene TRBJ2-3; D possibly corresponds to TRBD2 (5 bases). Trimming took 3 bases from V and 1 from J, leaving 11 bases between them. The CDR3 runs to 15 residues. The V gene's germline CDR1 is MNHEY and CDR2 SMNVEV (reference sequence). The CDR3 nucleotides are TGTGCCAGCAGTTTCGAGGGAACTCGCACAGATACGCAGTATTTT. This sequence encodes CASSFEGTRTDTQYF.

This chain links TRBV7-9 with TRBJ2-1; 10 bases agree with TRBD2. This CDR3 is built from 17 residues. J lost 7 bases, V lost 0 bases, and 9 bases had no gene match. Germline CDR1 SEHNR, CDR2 FQNEAQ (reference sequence). The CDR3 DNA follows: TGTGCCAGCAGCTTAGCGCTTTCTAGCGGGAGTAGTAATGAGCAGTTCTTC. Protein: CASSLALSSGSSNEQFF. Combining the CDR3 with reference TRBV7-9 and TRBJ2-1 gives the whole variable domain DTGVSQNPRHKITKRGQNVTFRCDPISEHNRLYWYRQTLGQGPEFLTYFQNEAQLEKSRLLSDRFSAERPKGSFSTLEIQRTEQGDSAMYLCASSLALSSGSSNEQFFGPGTRLTVL.

This sequence joins TRBV7-9 and TRBJ2-7; TRBD1 matches at 9 bases. The CDR3 loop spans 15 amino acids. V shed 3 bases and J 4 bases; nucleotides not matched to a gene: 7. Germline-derived CDR1 and CDR2 are SEHNR and FQNEAQ (reference sequence). CDR3 residues: CASSFTGTGLYEQYF. The CDR3 DNA follows: TGTGCCAGCAGCTTCACCGGGACAGGGCTTTACGAGCAGTACTTC.

The CDR3 region has the DNA TGTGCCAGTACCGTAGGGACAGGGGCTGGCGTCGGAAACACCATATATTTT. This gives the protein CASTVGTGAGVGNTIYF. This sequence joins TRBV11-2 and TRBJ1-3; 10 positions match TRBD1. The ends lost 9 bases at V and 4 bases at J; junction bases unmatched: 15. The CDR3 spans 17 residues. Germline V gene sequence: CDR1 SGHAT, CDR2 FQNNGV.

V gene TRBV30 combines with J gene TRBJ1-2; D gene ambiguous. In germline, CDR1 is GTSNPN, CDR2 SVGIG (reference sequence). With 1 base removed from V and 7 bases from J, the gap between germline ends came to 7 bases. This CDR3 region has 11 residues. The CDR3 nucleotides are TGTGCCTGGAGTGCTTTTGTTGGCTACACCTTC. Translation: CAWSAFVGYTF.

The gene calls are TRBV1 and TRBJ2-1; the table's D call of TRBD1 was not tested on the DNA. TRBV1 counts as a pseudogene. This CDR3 contains 17 residues. The CDR3 region is CTSSGRTGGNLRREQFF. CDR3 DNA: TGCACCAGCAGCGGGAGGACAGGGGGGAATCTTCGTCGCGAGCAGTTCTTC.

This sequence joins TRBV6-6 and TRBJ1-2; 10 nucleotides align to TRBD1. The CDR3 is 16 amino acids. The germline CDR1 and CDR2 sequences are MNHNY and SVGAGI (reference sequence). J gave up 7 bases and V 2 bases, and 10 bases lay outside the gene matches. CDR3 loop: CASSYADPRTGGGYTF. CDR3 DNA sequence: TGTGCCAGCAGTTACGCCGATCCCCGGACAGGGGGTGGCTACACCTTC.

This chain uses TRBV5-1 with TRBJ1-4, with D hard to call. V dropped 0 bases and J dropped 7 bases, with 13 bases sitting between them. CDR3 length: 15 residues. CDR1 is SGHRS and CDR2 is YFSETQ in the germline V gene. The CDR3 loop is CASSLGQRLGEKLFF. The DNA of the CDR3 is TGCGCCAGCAGCTTGGGGCAGAGGTTAGGTGAAAAACTGTTTTTT.

This clone was seen a single time. This sequence joins TRBV7-9 and TRBJ1-5; no firm D call. With 3 bases removed from V and 3 bases from J, the gap between germline ends came to 6 bases. Germline values: CDR1 SEHNR, CDR2 FQNEAQ (reference sequence). This CDR3 has 13 residues. The CDR3 reads CASSFNDNQPQHF. The CDR3 region has the DNA TGTGCCAGCAGCTTTAATGACAATCAGCCCCAGCATTTT. Based on the CDR3 plus reference TRBV7-9 and TRBJ1-5, the full variable domain is DTGVSQNPRHKITKRGQNVTFRCDPISEHNRLYWYRQTLGQGPEFLTYFQNEAQLEKSRLLSDRFSAERPKGSFSTLEIQRTEQGDSAMYLCASSFNDNQPQHFGDGTRLSIL.

The rearrangement uses TRBV6-1 and TRBJ2-3; D gene uncertain. Germline CDR1 and CDR2: MNHNS and SASEGT. V was clipped by 4 bases and J by 2 bases, with 13 bases between them. The CDR3 is 15 residues long. The CDR3 region has the DNA TGTGCCAGCAGTGCCTCACCTTATTTCACAGATACGCAGTATTTT. Translating it yields CASSASPYFTDTQYF.

The chain recombines TRBV10-3 with TRBJ2-1; maybe TRBD1 (5 bases). CDR1 ENHRY and CDR2 SYGVKD come from the germline V gene. CDR3 length: 15 amino acids. Trimming left V 4 bases short and J 0 bases short, with 10 bases between. CDR3 DNA: TGTGCCATCAGTGGATACAGGAGCTCCTACAATGAGCAGTTCTTC. It yields the protein CAISGYRSSYNEQFF.

With respect to this clone: Other DNA sequences from this sample encode an identical CDR3 as well. CDR3 amino acids: CASSLGDSGANVLTF. The CDR3 DNA is TGCGCCAGCAGCTTGGGTGACTCTGGGGCCAACGTCCTGACTTTC. The genes are TRBV5-1 and TRBJ2-6; D call uncertain. This CDR3 is built from 15 residues. V shed 0 bases and J shed 0 bases, with 4 bases lying between them. CDR1 and CDR2 (germline): SGHRS, YFSETQ.

The J gene is TRBJ1-2, the V gene TRBV18; maybe TRBD1 (5 bases). The CDR3 is made up of 15 amino acids. Germline CDR1 is KGHSH and CDR2 is LQKENI. Trimming cost V 1 base and J 8 bases, with 17 bases left between them. CDR3 coding DNA: TGTGCCAGCTCACCACGTACAGGTGATGTATCCGGCTACACCTTC. Translation gives CASSPRTGDVSGYTF.

The V call is TRBV5-1, the J call TRBJ2-1, with unresolved D. Trimming stripped 0 bases from V and 4 bases from J, with 14 bases between. This CDR3 has 16 residues. CDR1 and CDR2 from the germline V gene are SGHRS and YFSETQ. The CDR3 nucleotides are TGCGCCAGCAGCTTGGCCGACCCAGCTGGATACAATGAGCAGTTCTTC. Its translation: CASSLADPAGYNEQFF.

The chain recombines TRBV4-1 with TRBJ1-4; D ambiguous. V lost 4 bases, J lost 6 bases, and 15 bases lay in between. Germline CDR1 reads MGHRA; CDR2 reads YSYEKL. The CDR3 is 15 residues long. The CDR3 DNA is TGCGCCAGCAGCCGCCCCGGGGAGGGCGATGAAAAACTGTTTTTT. Its translation: CASSRPGEGDEKLFF.

V gene TRBV2 combines with J gene TRBJ1-5, with D tentatively TRBD1 (6 bases). The CDR3 consists of 18 residues. V was pared by 5 bases and J by 2 bases, with 22 bases between. Germline CDR1 reads SNHLY; CDR2 reads FYNNEI. In nucleotides, the CDR3 is TGTGCCAGCAGTAAACAGGGATGGCCTGGTGGGGGCAATCAGCCCCAGCATTTT. The encoded protein is CASSKQGWPGGGNQPQHF.

The gene calls are TRBV29-1 and TRBJ2-7, with 8 bases matching TRBD2. V was pared by 2 bases and J by 5 bases, with 8 bases of the junction left unmatched. Looked up from germline, CDR1 is SQVTM and CDR2 is ANQGSEA. The CDR3 spans 14 residues. For the CDR3, the DNA is TGCAGCGTTGAAACGAGCGGGAGTCTTCACGAGCAGTACTTC. This translates into CSVETSGSLHEQYF.